Shown below are 6 T cell receptor beta chains from a single sample sequenced in a study of vaccination and CD4 T cells after COVID-19. Treatment reported: roughly ten-day PBMC culture with coronavirus spike peptide pools or control peptides (ViraFEST assay). These receptors' antigens are unknown. The Oncomine TCR Beta short-read assay sequenced DNA from cultured CD4+ T cells. MiXCR was run by TCRdb on the PCR reads, yielding one entry per CDR3 protein. The table records around 26,000 distinct CDR3 sequences, under 70% of them present only once. The sample consisted of CD4+ T cells from blood, cultured in vitro. All receptors derive from a human donor who had recovered from COVID-19.

The chain links TRBV7-2 to TRBJ1-6; 9 positions match TRBD1. The V gene end was trimmed by 5 bases and the J gene end by 6 bases; junction bases not matched to a gene: 2. CDR1 and CDR2 (germline): SGHTA, FQGNSA. CDR3 size: 14 residues. CDR3 DNA: TGTGCCAGCAGCACAGGGGGCTTTAATTCACCCCTCCACTTT. Its translation is CASSTGGFNSPLHF.

On this clonotype: Its ends do not fully match the called genes, so a read error is possible. The chain couples TRBV7-7 to TRBJ2-3; D is possibly TRBD2 (5 bases). The CDR3 spans 15 residues. The germline gives CDR1 SSHAT, CDR2 FNYEAQ (reference sequence). The CDR3 region has the DNA TGTGCTAGCAGCTTAGGCGAGCGGCTCACAGATACGCAGTATTTT. Translation gives CASSLGERLTDTQYF.

The chain recombines TRBV27 with TRBJ2-7, with D unresolved. Trimming took 0 bases from V and 5 from J, leaving 11 bases between them. The CDR3 totals 14 residues. The germline CDR1 and CDR2 sequences are MNHEY and SMNVEV (reference sequence). CDR3 DNA: TGTGCCAGCAGTTTATCGTATGTTTACAACGAGCAGTACTTC. Encoded protein: CASSLSYVYNEQYF.

A few counts support this clonotype. The chain couples TRBV24-1 to TRBJ2-5; D might be TRBD1 or TRBD2, each matching 5 bases. Germline V CDR1 and CDR2: KGHDR, SFDVKD. The V end was cut by 5 bases, the J end by 4 bases, with 19 bases between. The CDR3 is made up of 16 amino acids. The DNA for the CDR3 is TGTGCCACCAGTGCGACAGCTCTGAGGGTGGGAGAGACCCAGTACTTC. Its protein product is CATSATALRVGETQYF.

The chain joins TRBV7-2 to TRBJ2-2, with unresolved D. The CDR3 sequence is 15 residues long. The V end was cut by 5 bases, the J end by 1 base, with 11 bases between. The germline V gene encodes CDR1 SGHTA and CDR2 FQGNSA. This CDR3 is CASSPPPLNTGELFF. For the CDR3, the DNA is TGTGCCAGCAGCCCACCCCCCTTGAACACCGGGGAGCTGTTTTTT.

This clonotype has only a few counts. This chain links TRBV7-2 with TRBJ1-6, with TRBD1 identical over 8 bases. The junction had 8 bases not matched to a gene; V was cut back by 6 bases and J by 10 bases. Germline assignment: CDR1 SGHTA and CDR2 FQGNSA. The CDR3 covers 14 residues. The DNA for the CDR3 is TGTGCCAGCAGAACGGACAGGGCGGTCTCACCCCTCCACTTT. It yields the protein CASRTDRAVSPLHF.